These T cell receptor beta chains were read from a single sample in a study of T-cell memory formation after mild COVID-19. One entry per CDR3 protein results from TCRdb running MiXCR on the 5' RACE reads. The sample yields almost 550,000 distinct CDR3 sequences, around 21% seen once. Input material: PBMCs or a T cell subset sorted from them (not recorded which). The receptors derive from an adult woman who had mild COVID-19 (a few samples of this study predate the infection). Cell type and time point are not known. Each CDR3 is given without its conserved first and last residue. The order of the fields is V gene, J gene, CDR3 protein.

v_gene: TRBV12-3/TRBV12-4; j_gene: TRBJ2-5; CDR3aa: ASSETENQETQY
v_gene: TRBV4-3; j_gene: TRBJ2-3; CDR3aa: ASSPQSSGRATDTQY
v_gene: TRBV7-8; j_gene: TRBJ2-7; CDR3aa: ASSWTGNEQY
v_gene: TRBV5-1; j_gene: TRBJ2-3; CDR3aa: ASSWLLAGYTDTQY
v_gene: TRBV7-9; j_gene: TRBJ2-5; CDR3aa: ASSQGSGTETQY
v_gene: TRBV10-3; j_gene: TRBJ2-1; CDR3aa: AISARDSAWQF
v_gene: TRBV29-1; j_gene: TRBJ2-5; CDR3aa: SVGDLETQY
v_gene: TRBV27; j_gene: TRBJ2-5; CDR3aa: ASFLVIRTGDQETQY
v_gene: TRBV7-9; j_gene: TRBJ2-5; CDR3aa: ASSLDQGPREGRETQY
v_gene: TRBV20-1; j_gene: TRBJ2-3; CDR3aa: SGNRDRGADTQY
v_gene: TRBV24-1; j_gene: TRBJ2-3; CDR3aa: ATSDRGGQGGGTDTQY
v_gene: TRBV24-1; j_gene: TRBJ1-1; CDR3aa: ATCWDRSGTEAF
v_gene: TRBV5-1; j_gene: TRBJ2-1; CDR3aa: ASSLSRGGNEQF
v_gene: TRBV20-1; j_gene: TRBJ2-1; CDR3aa: SARGPGAGYEQF
v_gene: TRBV7-9; j_gene: TRBJ2-2; CDR3aa: ASSSTSPGELF
v_gene: TRBV18; j_gene: TRBJ1-1; CDR3aa: ASSPQGQALNTEAF
v_gene: TRBV7-2; j_gene: TRBJ2-7; CDR3aa: TSSFRYGWTSGASYEQY
v_gene: TRBV7-9; j_gene: TRBJ2-7; CDR3aa: ASSLEPFWDEQY
v_gene: TRBV5-1; j_gene: TRBJ2-3; CDR3aa: ASSVEGPATDTQY
v_gene: TRBV28; j_gene: TRBJ2-3; CDR3aa: ASSPSSGVTDTQY
v_gene: TRBV4-1; j_gene: TRBJ2-3; CDR3aa: ASSQDGGPDTQY